These T cell receptor beta chains were read from a single sample in a study of OX40 agonist ivuxolimab in advanced cancers. TCRdb's copy holds only in-frame clones and misses some; the assay was immunoSEQ multiplex PCR. The table records 95,000 to 100,000 clones, approximately 80% of them present only once. The source was CD4+ or CD8+ T cells sorted from blood, collected in a trial of the OX40 agonist ivuxolimab. Receptor source: an adult with an advanced solid tumor such as melanoma, head and neck, liver or kidney cancer. Both conserved end residues are part of each CDR3. D genes are given only for firm matches. Expanded clones get a size class; other rows say once, few or many, or leave the size out.

abundance	d_gene	v_gene	j_gene	CDR3nt	CDR3aa
-	-	TRBV5-5	TRBJ1-4	TGTGCCAGCAGGTCTTTAGTCGGAACTAATGAAAAACTGTTTTTT	CASRSLVGTNEKLFF
-	-	TRBV7-2	TRBJ2-7	TGTGCCAGCAGCTTAGAGGCTTACGAGCAGTACTTC	CASSLEAYEQYF
few	-	TRBV12-5	TRBJ2-7	TGTGCTAGTGGTTTGGACACCTCCTACGAGCAGTACTTC	CASGLDTSYEQYF
-	TRBD2	TRBV11-2	TRBJ2-1	TGTGCCAGCAGCCCCGAGCGGGGGGGCCATGTTGAGCAGTTCTTC	CASSPERGGHVEQFF
-	TRBD1	TRBV4-2	TRBJ2-1	TGTGCCAGCAGCCAACCTGGGACAGACAATGAGCAGTTCTTC	CASSQPGTDNEQFF
-	TRBD2	TRBV27	TRBJ2-5	TGTGCCAGCAGTTTTCGGGGGGGCAGGGGCGTTGGAGAGACCCAGTACTTC	CASSFRGGRGVGETQYF
-	-	TRBV5-5	TRBJ2-7	TGTGCCAGCACCATGGGATTTTACTCCTACGAGCAGTACTTC	CASTMGFYSYEQYF
-	TRBD2	TRBV29-1	TRBJ2-1	TGCAGCGTTGAGTCGGCGGGAGTCGAGCAGTTCTTC	CSVESAGVEQFF
-	TRBD2	TRBV11-2	TRBJ2-2	TGTGCCAGCAGCTTAGGTGGGACTATGGAGCTGTTTTTT	CASSLGGTMELFF
-	TRBD1	TRBV12-5	TRBJ1-4	TGTGCTAGTGGTACGCAGGGGGCAGTGGGTGAAAAACTGTTTTTT	CASGTQGAVGEKLFF
-	-	TRBV6-1	TRBJ2-7	TGTGCCAGCAGTTCGACTCCCTACGAGCAGTACTTC	CASSSTPYEQYF
-	-	TRBV9	TRBJ1-4	TGTGCCAGCAGCGTTCAAGGGGCTAATGAAAAACTGTTTTTT	CASSVQGANEKLFF
-	-	TRBV28	TRBJ2-7	TGTGCCAGCAGTCCCGGAGGGACAGAATCTATCGAGCAGTACTTC	CASSPGGTESIEQYF
-	TRBD1	TRBV28	TRBJ1-3	TGTGCCAGCCGGGACAGTCCTGGAAACACCATATATTTT	CASRDSPGNTIYF
-	-	TRBV6-1	TRBJ1-5	TGTGCCAGCAGTGAAGCTTGGGGGGGGCAGCCCCAGCATTTT	CASSEAWGGQPQHF
once	-	TRBV5-4	TRBJ2-2	TGTGCCAGCAGCTTAAACCCAGGGAACACCGGGGAGCTGTTTTTT	CASSLNPGNTGELFF
-	-	TRBV28	TRBJ2-1	TGTGCCAGCACTCGGAGTGGAGTGGCAAATGAGCAGTTCTTC	CASTRSGVANEQFF
-	-	TRBV10-3	TRBJ1-1	TGTGCCATCAGTGACAGGGAGGCTTCTGAAGCTTTCTTT	CAISDREASEAFF
-	TRBD1	TRBV29-1	TRBJ2-3	TGCAGCGTCGACAGGGGTGGTGGAGATACGCAGTATTTT	CSVDRGGGDTQYF
-	-	TRBV5-1	TRBJ1-1	TGCGCCAGCAGTGGACGGACAGCGAACACTGAAGCTTTCTTT	CASSGRTANTEAFF
few	TRBD1	TRBV29-1	TRBJ1-2	TGCAGCGTCGTTGGGGACAGTCTCTATGGCTACACCTTC	CSVVGDSLYGYTF
few	-	TRBV7-2	TRBJ2-7	TGTGCCAGCAGCTTTCGGGGTGGCGGGGTCTCCTACGAGCAGTACTTC	CASSFRGGGVSYEQYF
-	-	TRBV7-2	TRBJ2-7	TGTGCCAGCAGCTTACAGGAGTACGAGCAGTACTTC	CASSLQEYEQYF
-	-	TRBV18	TRBJ2-1	TGTGCCAGCTCACTAAAACCCTTAAGCCAGACCTACAATGAGCAGTTCTTC	CASSLKPLSQTYNEQFF
once	-	TRBV5-4	TRBJ1-1	TGTGCCAGCAGCCACCCCAATCTCGGGAATCAAGCTTTCTTT	CASSHPNLGNQAFF
-	TRBD2	TRBV7-2	TRBJ2-5	TGTGCCAGCAGCATCTCCCGACTAGCGGGCCACCCGGTCGGCCAGTACTTC	CASSISRLAGHPVGQYF
-	-	TRBV7-9	TRBJ2-7	TGTGCCAGCAGCTCATTGGGAGCTGCCTCCTACGAGCAGTACTTC	CASSSLGAASYEQYF
-	-	TRBV15	TRBJ2-3	TGTGCCACCAGCTTTCCTAGCACAGATACGCAGTATTTT	CATSFPSTDTQYF
-	-	TRBV7-2	TRBJ1-2	TGTGCCAGCAGCCCCGACATGTTTGGTGGCTACACCTTC	CASSPDMFGGYTF
-	-	TRBV5-1	TRBJ2-7	TGCGCCAGCAGCGTCCGCCGGGACGGCAGCTACGAGCAGTACTTC	CASSVRRDGSYEQYF
-	TRBD1	TRBV23-1	TRBJ1-5	TGCGCCAGCACCAGACAGGGAAACTCGAGCAATCAGCCCCAGCATTTT	CASTRQGNSSNQPQHF
-	TRBD2	TRBV9	TRBJ2-7	TGTGCCAGCAGCGCCACCTCCTTTGCGGGGGTCTACGAGCAGTACTTC	CASSATSFAGVYEQYF
few	TRBD2	TRBV7-2	TRBJ2-7	TGTGCCAGCAGCTCAGTACTAGCGGGAGTAGGGAGGGCCTACGAGCAGTACTTC	CASSSVLAGVGRAYEQYF
-	-	TRBV7-2	TRBJ2-7	TGTGCCAGCAGCCTCGGTCGCTACCGATACGAGCAGTACTTC	CASSLGRYRYEQYF
many	-	TRBV6-1	TRBJ2-7	TGTGCCAGCAGTGATACAGCCGGGGCCTACGAGCAGTACTTC	CASSDTAGAYEQYF
medium-sized	-	TRBV7-9	TRBJ2-2	TGTGCCAGCACCGAACGTCGGCAGAACTTCGGGGAGCTGTTTTTT	CASTERRQNFGELFF
-	-	TRBV6-4	TRBJ2-3	TGTGCCAGCAGCCTCTCCGTCCCGGCAGATACGCAGTATTTT	CASSLSVPADTQYF
few	-	TRBV7-3	TRBJ1-1	TGTGCCAGCAGCTTAGGACAACCGAACACTGAAGCTTTCTTT	CASSLGQPNTEAFF
-	-	TRBV6-1	TRBJ2-1	TGTGCCAGCAGTGTTGGGGGCCGGGTGACTCGATACAATGAGCAGTTCTTC	CASSVGGRVTRYNEQFF
-	-	TRBV7-2	TRBJ2-7	TGTGCCAGCAGCTTAGCAGCTACCTCCTACGAGCAGTACTTC	CASSLAATSYEQYF
once	-	TRBV7-3	TRBJ2-3	TGTGCCAGCAGCTTTTTCACCACAGATACGCAGTATTTT	CASSFFTTDTQYF
-	-	TRBV6-5	TRBJ1-6	TGTGCCAGCAGTTACGCCTATAATTCACCCCTCCACTTT	CASSYAYNSPLHF
-	-	TRBV7-9	TRBJ1-2	TGTGCCAGCAGCTTAGGGCCGTACTATGGCTACACCTTC	CASSLGPYYGYTF
-	TRBD1	TRBV11-2	TRBJ1-4	TGTGCCAGCACCCAGGGGGTAACTAATGAAAAACTGTTTTTT	CASTQGVTNEKLFF
many	-	TRBV7-9	TRBJ1-5	TGTGCCAGTGGTCGCGATCAGCCCCAGCATTTT	CASGRDQPQHF
-	TRBD2	TRBV7-2	TRBJ2-1	TGTGCCAGCAGCCGCGGGACTAGCGGTTACAATGAGCAGTTCTTC	CASSRGTSGYNEQFF
-	-	TRBV7-9	TRBJ2-1	TGTGCCAGCAGCTCCGACCGAGGGTTCGATGAGCAGTTCTTC	CASSSDRGFDEQFF
-	-	TRBV6-6	TRBJ1-1	TGTGCCAGCAGCCCGCGGGCCTCAGGGACTGAAGCTTTCTTT	CASSPRASGTEAFF
few	TRBD1	TRBV7-8	TRBJ2-2	TGTGCCAGCAGCTTCGGGCACAGGGGAAACACCGGGGAGCTGTTTTTT	CASSFGHRGNTGELFF
-	-	TRBV7-3	TRBJ2-7	TGTGCCAGCAGCCCCTCGGACAGCACCTACGAGCAGTACTTC	CASSPSDSTYEQYF
-	TRBD2	TRBV9	TRBJ2-7	TGTGCCAGCAGCGTCGGACTAGCGGGAGCTTTTGAGCAGTACTTC	CASSVGLAGAFEQYF
few	-	TRBV19	TRBJ1-2	TGTGCCAGTAGTATCGACGGACCCTATGGCTACACCTTC	CASSIDGPYGYTF
-	TRBD2	TRBV6-5	TRBJ2-7	TGTGCCAGCACCTCTAGCGGTAGGGGCCACGAGCAGTACTTC	CASTSSGRGHEQYF
-	TRBD2	TRBV10-1	TRBJ2-2	TGCGCCAGCAGTACCGGGACTAGCGGGAGGGCCCGGGCCGGGGAGCTGTTTTTT	CASSTGTSGRARAGELFF
-	-	TRBV6-1	TRBJ2-2	TGTGCCAGCGACTGGTACGCCGGGGAGCTGTTTTTT	CASDWYAGELFF